This section outlines one TCR beta chain sequence together with its context. The cohort comprised adults aged roughly 18 to 95 years residing in about 25 US areas. Germline lookup yields CDR1 LGHNA and CDR2 YNFKEQ. The CDR3 is 15 residues long. V was pared by 4 bases and J by 5 bases, with 17 bases between. This record belongs to a study of blood T cell repertoires in COVID-19. Overall study: The United States, Italy and Spain provided the acute and convalescent COVID-19 samples.

The method was immunoSEQ multiplex PCR; TCRdb's version includes in-frame clones alone and lacks a portion of them. The sample lists about 210,000 clones; 86% were seen once. Sequenced material: PBMCs or T cells enriched from blood (not recorded which). The V and J genes are TRBV4-2 and TRBJ1-2; D is perhaps TRBD1 (5 bases). The receptor comes from a middle-aged woman in a cohort exposed to, infected with or recovered from COVID-19 (not recorded which). The CDR3 region has the DNA TGTGCCAGCAGCCCCCCCGGAGCGAACAGGTATGGCTACACCTTC. Translated, it gives CASSPPGANRYGYTF.